This T cell receptor beta chain was found in a study of regulatory T cells in long-lasting Graves disease. Construction of the TCR beta libraries employed iRepertoire HTBI primers in conjunction with Arm-PCR of CDR3 regions. In TCRdb, the multiplex PCR reads were re-called with MiXCR into one record per CDR3 protein. Altogether more than 300,000 distinct CDR3 sequences are present, roughly 20% being singletons, with the ten largest covering around 30%. This clonotype turned up a few times. Time point denoted: persistent/refractory GD, antithyroid drugs over 5 years with positive TRAb. With RNA extracted from PBMCs as input, the TCR library was made. The material sequenced was peripheral blood mononuclear cells (PBMCs), taken when the disease was refractory, from a patient treated with antithyroid drugs. The sequence derives from a woman between 40 and 55 years old with Graves disease.

CDR3 region: CASKPGRGASNQPQHF. The CDR3, as DNA: TGTGCCAGCAAACCAGGGAGAGGAGCTAGCAATCAGCCCCAGCATTTT. The V and J genes are TRBV11-2 and TRBJ1-5, with D maybe TRBD1 (5 bases). CDR1 and CDR2 from the germline V gene are SGHAT and FQNNGV. This CDR3 comprises 16 residues. V gave up 7 bases and J gave up 0 bases, with 16 bases separating them.